This TCR beta chain is from a study of T cell responses to AZD1222 COVID-19 vaccine. Sequencing used immunoSEQ multiplex PCR; TCRdb keeps in-frame clones, though not all of them. The table lists about 94,000 clones, 88% of them singletons. V lost 3 bases and J lost 6, with 12 bases in between. CDR3 size: 15 residues. Per the germline V gene, CDR1 is SGHTA and CDR2 is FQGNSA. The receptor comes from an adult who received the AZD1222 COVID-19 vaccine. The V gene is TRBV7-2, the J gene TRBJ1-6, with D tentatively TRBD1 (6 bases). This specimen was peripheral blood, taken 28 days after the second AZD1222 dose. For the CDR3, the DNA is TGTGCCAGCAGCTTCGCAGACAGGAGTAATTCACCCCTCCACTTT. Amino acids: CASSFADRSNSPLHF.